The 26 T cell receptor beta chains presented below share a single source sample, sequenced in a study of T-cell reconstitution after alpha-beta-depleted transplantation in children. As it was prepared, the TCRbeta library received unique molecular identifiers. TCRdb independently ran MiXCR on the PCR reads; one entry per CDR3 protein. In the table there are 500,000 to 650,000 distinct CDR3 sequences, 10% to 15% of which are singletons. Sequenced material: PBMCs, mostly from graft donor cells, taken 360 days after TCRalphabeta/CD19-depleted stem cell transplant. The receptor set was obtained from a male patient younger than 18 who had a stem cell transplant for acute myeloid leukemia, so the T cells may come from the graft donor.

At least ten counts were recorded for this clonotype. The chain uses TRBV12-3 or TRBV12-4 and TRBJ2-1, with 11 bases lining up with TRBD2. The V and J ends lost 3 bases and 7 bases, in that order; junction bases with no gene match: 5. The length of the CDR3 is 15 residues. This CDR3 reads CASSFSGRDWNEQFF. As DNA, the CDR3 is TGTGCCAGCAGTTTTAGCGGGAGGGATTGGAATGAGCAGTTCTTC.

The CDR3 coding sequence is TGCAGTGCTCCGCCGGGGGGGACGAACTATGGCTACACCTTC. Protein: CSAPPGGTNYGYTF. The chain recombines TRBV20-1 with TRBJ1-2; D possibly corresponds to TRBD1 (5 bases). The V end lost 5 bases, the J end lost 2 bases, and 15 bases lay between the germline ends. Per the germline V gene, CDR1 is DFQATT and CDR2 is SNEGSKA (reference sequence). CDR3 length: 14 residues.

This clonotype was seen only a few times. The chain uses TRBV28 and TRBJ1-2; D unresolved. This CDR3 is built from 14 residues. Germline V CDR1 and CDR2: MDHEN, SYDVKM. Trimming took off 3 bases at V and 8 bases at J, with 16 bases between the two ends. CDR3 protein: CASSLGPSHEGYTF. CDR3 DNA sequence: TGTGCCAGCAGTTTGGGTCCCTCTCATGAGGGCTACACCTTC.

This clonotype was recorded a few times. This chain links TRBV30 with TRBJ2-1; 7 nucleotides match TRBD1. The CDR3 contains 12 residues. Germline lookup yields CDR1 GTSNPN and CDR2 SVGIG (reference sequence). Germline trimming cut 5 bases from V and 5 bases from J; bases unmatched to any gene: 3. The CDR3 protein is CAWGTDNNEQFF. CDR3 sequence (DNA): TGTGCCTGGGGGACAGACAACAATGAGCAGTTCTTC.

The chain couples TRBV12-3 or TRBV12-4 to TRBJ2-5; D gene unclear. The CDR3 extends over 15 amino acids. V was clipped by 2 bases and J by 1 base, with 11 bases between them. The CDR3 nucleotides read TGTGCCAGCAGTTTATATAGGACCTTCCAAGAGACCCAGTACTTC. This sequence encodes CASSLYRTFQETQYF.

This clonotype was detected a few times. The J gene is TRBJ2-1, the V gene TRBV10-2, with D unclear. V was trimmed by 4 bases and J by 1 base, leaving 20 bases between them. In germline, CDR1 is WSHSY, CDR2 SAAADI. The CDR3 loop spans 18 amino acids. CDR3 nucleotides: TGCGCCAGCAGTGGAACCGGCCGGCATTGGGAATCCTACAATGAGCAGTTCTTC. Translation gives CASSGTGRHWESYNEQFF.

This chain uses TRBV4-2 with TRBJ2-5; 7 bases map to TRBD2. Looked up from germline, CDR1 is LGHNA and CDR2 is YNFKEQ. V shed 1 base and J 6 bases; nucleotides not matched to a gene: 11. The CDR3 runs to 16 residues. The DNA of the CDR3 is TGTGCCAGCAGCCAAGTGATGGGAGGGGCGGATAAGACCCAGTACTTC. It codes for CASSQVMGGADKTQYF.

The chain recombines TRBV2 with TRBJ1-6; a weak D match, TRBD1 (5 bases). With 7 bases removed from V and 7 bases from J, the gap between germline ends came to 17 bases. This CDR3 spans 15 amino acids. Germline CDR1 is SNHLY and CDR2 is FYNNEI. Here the CDR3 DNA reads TGTGCCAGCACTTCAGGCCAGGGAAGGAATTCACCCCTCCACTTT. It encodes CASTSGQGRNSPLHF.

This clonotype was seen a few times. The chain couples TRBV3-1 to TRBJ2-5, with 8 nucleotides matching TRBD1. The V segment lost 4 bases and the J segment 4 bases; nucleotides outside the gene matches: 8. The CDR3 runs to 15 residues. The germline gives CDR1 LGHDT, CDR2 YNNKEL (reference sequence). CDR3 loop: CASSPNRGLAETQYF. CDR3 nucleotides: TGTGCCAGCAGCCCGAACAGGGGGTTGGCAGAGACCCAGTACTTC.

Only a few counts were recorded for this clonotype. The chain uses TRBV20-1 and TRBJ1-1, with D uncertain. Deletions cut 0 bases from V and 7 bases from J, with 21 bases between. Germline V gene lookup returns CDR1 DFQATT and CDR2 SNEGSKA (reference sequence). CDR3 length: 16 amino acids. CDR3 region: CSARDERVSHTDEAFF. CDR3 sequence (DNA): TGCAGTGCTAGAGATGAGAGAGTTTCGCACACAGATGAAGCTTTCTTT.

The chain employs TRBV6-5 and TRBJ2-2, with D perhaps assigned TRBD1 or TRBD2 (5 bases each). The CDR3 sequence is 16 residues long. The V end was cut by 2 bases, the J end by 6 bases, with 16 bases between. Germline assignment: CDR1 MNHEY and CDR2 SVGAGI. The CDR3 region has the DNA TGTGCCAGCAGTTACACACCGGGACCCATCGCCGGGGAGCTGTTTTTT. Its translation: CASSYTPGPIAGELFF.

Many counts were recorded for this clonotype. The chain joins TRBV29-1 to TRBJ2-3; either TRBD1 or TRBD2 may supply D (5 bases each). Germline assignment: CDR1 SQVTM and CDR2 ANQGSEA. With 4 bases removed from V and 2 bases from J, the gap between germline ends came to 10 bases. This CDR3 comprises 13 residues. CDR3 DNA sequence: TGCAGCGTTGCGGGACGGACCACAGATACGCAGTATTTT. Its translation: CSVAGRTTDTQYF.

This clonotype came up a few times. This chain uses TRBV15 with TRBJ2-4; no clear D gene. Trimming removed 1 base from V and 0 bases from J, with 7 bases in between. The CDR3 contains 15 residues. In germline, CDR1 is LNHNV, CDR2 YYDKDF (reference sequence). CDR3 nucleotide sequence: TGTGCCACCAGCAGAGGGGCACTAGCCAAAAACATTCAGTACTTC. Translation: CATSRGALAKNIQYF.

This chain connects TRBV20-1 to TRBJ2-7, with D uncertain. The V and J ends lost 6 bases and 0 bases respectively, with 12 bases between them. Germline assignment: CDR1 DFQATT and CDR2 SNEGSKA (reference sequence). The CDR3 extends over 13 amino acids. The CDR3 region has the DNA TGCAGTGCGCCGGATGACTCCTCCTACGAGCAGTACTTC. Translating gives CSAPDDSSYEQYF.

This clonotype showed up many times. CDR3 nucleotide sequence: TGCAGTGCTAGTAGGATGGGGGCCTACGAGCAGTACTTC. Translation gives CSASRMGAYEQYF. This sequence joins TRBV20-1 and TRBJ2-7; perhaps D is TRBD1 or TRBD2 (5 bases each). Germline assignment: CDR1 DFQATT and CDR2 SNEGSKA (reference sequence). The CDR3 spans 13 residues. The V end was cut by 3 bases, the J end by 2 bases, with 11 bases between.

This clonotype has just a few counts. The rearrangement uses TRBV6-2 or TRBV6-3 and TRBJ2-1; the D is unclear. The CDR3 loop spans 15 amino acids. Germline CDR1 and CDR2: MNHEY and SVGEGT. Trimming stripped 2 bases from V and 5 bases from J, with 13 bases between. Here the CDR3 reads CASSYVGYPNNEQFF. DNA for the CDR3: TGTGCCAGCAGTTACGTGGGGTATCCTAACAATGAGCAGTTCTTC.

The J gene is TRBJ2-7, the V gene TRBV18; TRBD2 is a possible D gene (6 bases). V dropped 7 bases and J dropped 6 bases, with 22 bases sitting between them. Germline V lookup: CDR1 KGHSH, CDR2 LQKENI. The CDR3 consists of 15 residues. CDR3 amino acids: CASLRGTERLGEQYF. The CDR3 nucleotides are TGTGCCAGCTTACGAGGGACCGAAAGACTAGGCGAGCAGTACTTC.

The chain carries TRBV24-1 and TRBJ2-5; 11 bases line up with TRBD2. Germline lookup yields CDR1 KGHDR and CDR2 SFDVKD. The CDR3 sequence is 16 residues long. After removal of 2 bases from V and 2 bases from J, the junction contained 3 bases not matched to a gene. The CDR3 spells CATSDWGLAEQETQYF. The CDR3 nucleotides read TGTGCCACCAGTGATTGGGGACTAGCGGAGCAAGAGACCCAGTACTTC.

The CDR3 sequence is CASSPSNIPGELFF. The CDR3 DNA sequence: TGTGCCAGCAGCCCATCTAACATCCCCGGGGAGCTGTTTTTT. The chain couples TRBV3-1 to TRBJ2-2; no firm D call. This CDR3 contains 14 residues. V lost 4 bases and J 6 bases, leaving 12 bases between the germline ends. Germline CDR1 reads LGHDT; CDR2 reads YNNKEL (reference sequence).

This clonotype has ten or more counts. The V and J genes are TRBV6-2 or TRBV6-3 and TRBJ1-2; D is uncertain. Between the trimmed V and J ends, which lost 7 bases and 4 bases, there was a span of 13 bases. From germline, CDR1 is MNHEY and CDR2 SVGEGT. The CDR3 length is 13 residues. In DNA form, the CDR3 reads TGTGCCAGCAAGGCAGCGTTCGCCTATGGCTACACCTTC. This sequence encodes CASKAAFAYGYTF.

Concerning this clonotype: At one of its ends the junction is not consistent with the germline gene, which may arise from a read error. The V gene is TRBV20-1, the J gene TRBJ2-7, with 8 bases identical to TRBD1. This CDR3 is built from 15 residues. Germline lookup yields CDR1 DFQATT and CDR2 SNEGSKA (reference sequence). The CDR3 DNA reads TGCAGTGCAAGAGCATCCAGGGGGCTCTCCTACGAGCAGTACTTC. Translating it yields CSARASRGLSYEQYF.

The J gene is TRBJ2-1, the V gene TRBV4-3, with 9 bases matching TRBD1. The CDR3 totals 16 residues. Germline CDR1 and CDR2: LGHNA and YSLEER. V trimming: 3 bases; J trimming: 0 bases; junction bases outside the gene matches: 3. The CDR3 sequence is CASSQVGQGSYNEQFF. The CDR3 bases are TGCGCCAGCAGCCAGGTGGGACAGGGCTCCTACAATGAGCAGTTCTTC.

This chain joins TRBV29-1 and TRBJ1-1; no definite D call. CDR1 is SQVTM and CDR2 is ANQGSEA in the germline V gene. Trimming removed 3 bases from V and 5 bases from J, with 13 bases in between. There are 13 residues in the CDR3. CDR3 nucleotides: TGCAGCGTTGATTGGGGAGGTCGGACTGAAGCTTTCTTT. This sequence encodes CSVDWGGRTEAFF.

This chain links TRBV28 with TRBJ2-7; 11 nucleotides line up with TRBD2. V lost 6 bases and J lost 2; bases outside the gene matches: 3. This CDR3 spans 14 amino acids. Germline CDR1 and CDR2: MDHEN and SYDVKM. The CDR3 protein is CASSVSGGAYEQYF. CDR3 sequence (DNA): TGTGCCAGCAGCGTTAGCGGGGGGGCCTACGAGCAGTACTTC.

The table lists this clonotype with a few counts. This rearrangement joins TRBV15 to TRBJ2-7, with D possibly matching TRBD2 (5 bases). Trimming removed 7 bases from V and 3 bases from J, with 16 bases in between. Germline V gives CDR1 LNHNV, CDR2 YYDKDF (reference sequence). The CDR3 spans 14 residues. CDR3 nucleotides: TGTGCCACCACCCCGGGGAGTGGGAACTACGAGCAGTACTTC. Amino acid sequence: CATTPGSGNYEQYF.

This clonotype has only a few counts. This sequence joins TRBV7-6 and TRBJ2-1, with TRBD2 matching over 8 bases. With 2 bases clipped from V and 3 bases from J, the junction kept 3 bases outside the gene matches. This CDR3 region has 15 residues. From germline, CDR1 is SGHVS and CDR2 FNYEAQ. The CDR3 coding sequence is TGTGCCAGCAGCTTACCGGGACTAGGCTACAATGAGCAGTTCTTC. This sequence encodes CASSLPGLGYNEQFF.